This T cell receptor (beta chain) was recorded in a study of T cell repertoires and leukemia-associated antigens (dated by TCRdb to between 2019 and 2020). In the study overall: Per sample, about 5.1 to 6.6 million read pairs and roughly 3.3 to 5.0 million effective reads were obtained, for roughly 16.1 million effective reads in total. In vitro peptide stimulation of healthy T cells was used with the aim of identifying the antigen recognized by a TCR Vbeta21 clone previously found in CML patients.

As a first step, CD3+ T cells were rested overnight at more than 2 million cells/mL in RPMI 1640 lacking fetal bovine serum. Following the manufacturer's instructions, MACS immunomagnetic beads were used to pull CD3+ T cells out of the PBMCs. From a lookup of the germline V gene (reference sequence), CDR1 and CDR2 are DFQATT and SNEGSKA. CDR3 length: 11 amino acids, cysteine to phenylalanine. Solely the CDR3 DNA is kept, with 33 bases framed from the first base. V is clipped by 3 bases and J by 8 bases, and the sequence between their germline boundaries is 8 bases long. TRIzol reagent was used to extract total RNA from the cultured T cells. TCRbeta libraries were amplified from RNA using 5' rapid amplification of cDNA ends (5'RACE). Before sequencing, Qubit, an Agilent instrument, and quantitative PCR were used to check library concentration and integrity. Qualified libraries were sequenced on Illumina HiSeq or MiSeq by a commercial service provider. In the authors' own workflow: MiXCR version 1.8.2 was used to identify TCR sequences in each sample. For a clone to be considered qualified, a CDR3 longer than four amino acids, an in-frame nucleotide length, and the absence of a stop codon were required. An effective read was defined as a read containing the complete CDR3 structure. RT-PCR with 24 Vbeta primers, GeneScan spectratyping, and Sanger sequencing were used to validate expanded clones. The public sequencing data were trimmed at Q25 with fastp and processed into clonotypes with MiXCR by TCRdb, which kept only in-frame beta chains. All rows with the same CDR3 protein become a single entry with the most common DNA and genes. It is TCRdb's table, rather than the study itself, that gives the V and J calls and clone size. The sample table contains about 15,000 distinct CDR3 sequences; only one count was recorded for about 39% of them. Of the sample, roughly 8.7% is held by the ten largest clones.

What the work shows at the level of the full study, not this receptor alone: Direct testing of the expanded clones' antigen specificity and function was not done, and further investigation was required. No significant differences among the four groups were observed in the numbers of Vbeta genes (approximately 60), Jbeta genes (14), VDJ rearrangements, or unique CDR3s.

This clonotype has more than one count but fewer than ten. The antigen it binds to is not known. Base quality data are lacking; no much larger clone is found one base away. The receptor was derived from a female donor in good health. The V and J genes are TRBV20-1 and TRBJ2-4; the D gene cannot be resolved reliably. The sample comprised CD3+ T cells sorted from blood and cultured. At the DNA level, the sequence is TGCAGTGCTAGTTTGGGATACATTCAGTACTTC. It codes for CSASLGYIQYF.